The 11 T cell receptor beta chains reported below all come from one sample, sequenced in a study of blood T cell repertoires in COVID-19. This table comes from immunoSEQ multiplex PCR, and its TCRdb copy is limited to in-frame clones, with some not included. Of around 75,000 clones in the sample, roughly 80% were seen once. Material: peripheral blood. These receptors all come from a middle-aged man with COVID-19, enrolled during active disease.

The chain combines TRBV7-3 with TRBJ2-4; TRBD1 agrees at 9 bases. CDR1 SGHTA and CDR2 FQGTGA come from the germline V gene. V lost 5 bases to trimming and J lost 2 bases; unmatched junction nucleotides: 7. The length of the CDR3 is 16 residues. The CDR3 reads CASSPTGTGPKNIQYF. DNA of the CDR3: TGTGCCAGCAGCCCAACCGGGACAGGGCCCAAAAACATTCAGTACTTC.

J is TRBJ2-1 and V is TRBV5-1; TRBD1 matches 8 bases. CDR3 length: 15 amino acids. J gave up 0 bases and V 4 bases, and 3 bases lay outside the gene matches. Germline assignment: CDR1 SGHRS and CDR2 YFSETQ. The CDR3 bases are TGCGCCAGCAGCGGTGGACAGGGCTCCTACAATGAGCAGTTCTTC. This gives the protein CASSGGQGSYNEQFF.

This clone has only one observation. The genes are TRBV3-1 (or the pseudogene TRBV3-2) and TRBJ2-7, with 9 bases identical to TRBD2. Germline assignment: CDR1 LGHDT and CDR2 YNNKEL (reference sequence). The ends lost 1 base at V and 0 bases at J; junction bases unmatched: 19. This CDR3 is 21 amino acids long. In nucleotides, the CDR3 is TGTGCCAGCAGCCAAGGAGCGCTCAGTAAAGCGGGGGGCCAAGCCTCCTACGAGCAGTACTTC. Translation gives CASSQGALSKAGGQASYEQYF.

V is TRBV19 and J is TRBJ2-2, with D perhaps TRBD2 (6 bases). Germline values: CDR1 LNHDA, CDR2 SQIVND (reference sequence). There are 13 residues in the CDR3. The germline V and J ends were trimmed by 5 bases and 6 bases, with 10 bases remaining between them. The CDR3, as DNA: TGTGCCAGTAGTCCCCGACTAGCCGGGGAGCTGTTTTTT. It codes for CASSPRLAGELFF.

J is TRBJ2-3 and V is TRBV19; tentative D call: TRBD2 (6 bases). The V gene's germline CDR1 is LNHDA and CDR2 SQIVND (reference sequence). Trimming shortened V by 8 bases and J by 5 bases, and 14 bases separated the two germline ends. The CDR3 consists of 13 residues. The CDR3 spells CASRRGLGDTQYF. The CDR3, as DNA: TGTGCCAGTCGGCGGGGTCTGGGAGATACGCAGTATTTT.

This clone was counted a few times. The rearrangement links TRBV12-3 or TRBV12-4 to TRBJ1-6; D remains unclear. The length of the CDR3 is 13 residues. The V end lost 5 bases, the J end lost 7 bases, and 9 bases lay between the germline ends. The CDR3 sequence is CASSVTLNSPLHF. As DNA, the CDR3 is TGTGCCAGCAGTGTGACATTGAATTCACCCCTCCACTTT.

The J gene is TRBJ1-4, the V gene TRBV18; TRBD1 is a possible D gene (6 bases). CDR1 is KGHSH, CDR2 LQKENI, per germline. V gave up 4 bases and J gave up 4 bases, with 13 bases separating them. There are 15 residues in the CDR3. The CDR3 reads CASSRRQDFNEKLFF. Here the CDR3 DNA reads TGTGCCAGCTCACGACGACAGGATTTTAATGAAAAACTGTTTTTT.

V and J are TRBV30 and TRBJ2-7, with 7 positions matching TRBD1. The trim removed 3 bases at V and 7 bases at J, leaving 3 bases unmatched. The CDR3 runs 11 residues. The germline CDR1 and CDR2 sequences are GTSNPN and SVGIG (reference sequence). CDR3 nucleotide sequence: TGTGCCTGGAGCGCAGGGGGTGAGCAGTACTTC. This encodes CAWSAGGEQYF. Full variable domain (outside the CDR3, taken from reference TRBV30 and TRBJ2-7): SQTIHQWPATLVQPVGSPLSLECTVEGTSNPNLYWYRQAAGRGLQLLFYSVGIGQISSEVPQNLSASRPQDRQFILSSKKLLLSDSGFYLCAWSAGGEQYFGPGTRLTVT.

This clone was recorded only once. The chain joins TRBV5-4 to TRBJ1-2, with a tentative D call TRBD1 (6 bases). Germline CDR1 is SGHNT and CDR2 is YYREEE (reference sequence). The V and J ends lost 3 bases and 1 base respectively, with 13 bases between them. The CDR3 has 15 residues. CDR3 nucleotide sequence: TGTGCCAGCAGCTGGGGTGGGGGACATAACTATGGCTACACCTTC. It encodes CASSWGGGHNYGYTF.

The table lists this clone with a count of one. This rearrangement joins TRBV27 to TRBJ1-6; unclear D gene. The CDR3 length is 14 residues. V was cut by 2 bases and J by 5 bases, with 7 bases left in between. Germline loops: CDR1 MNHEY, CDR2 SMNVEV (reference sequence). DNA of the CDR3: TGTGCCAGCAGTTTAAGGCAGGATAATTCACCCCTCCACTTT. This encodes CASSLRQDNSPLHF.

DNA of the CDR3: TGTGCCAGCAGCCGGACAGGGCATAGCAATCAGCCCCAGCATTTT. Its translation is CASSRTGHSNQPQHF. V gene TRBV6-5 combines with J gene TRBJ1-5; 8 bases map to TRBD1. The CDR3 loop spans 15 amino acids. The V and J ends lost 6 bases and 0 bases, in that order; junction bases with no gene match: 4. Germline CDR1 is MNHEY and CDR2 is SVGAGI.